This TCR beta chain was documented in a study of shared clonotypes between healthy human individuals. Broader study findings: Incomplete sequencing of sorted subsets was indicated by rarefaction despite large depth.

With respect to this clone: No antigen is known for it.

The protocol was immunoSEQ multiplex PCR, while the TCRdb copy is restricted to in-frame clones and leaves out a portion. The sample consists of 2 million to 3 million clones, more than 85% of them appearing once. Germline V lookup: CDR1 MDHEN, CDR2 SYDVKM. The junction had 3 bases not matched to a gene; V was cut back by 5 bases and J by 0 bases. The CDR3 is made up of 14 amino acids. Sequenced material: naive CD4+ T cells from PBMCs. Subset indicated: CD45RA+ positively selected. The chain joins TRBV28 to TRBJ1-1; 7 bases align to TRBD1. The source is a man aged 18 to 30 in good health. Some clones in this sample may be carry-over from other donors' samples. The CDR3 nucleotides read TGTGCCAGCAGTCAGGGGGGAATGAACACTGAAGCTTTCTTT. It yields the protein CASSQGGMNTEAFF.